The clone carrying this T cell receptor (beta chain) is labeled medium-sized. The data derive from a study of spatial heterogeneity in lung cancer. Single TCR cDNA molecules each had their own unique molecular identifier. TCRdb fed the 5' RACE reads into MiXCR, producing one record per CDR3 protein. The sample consists of fewer than 20,000 distinct CDR3 sequences, 19% of them appearing once. The time point here: sample taken at primary tumor resection. Whole RNA, which was extracted from tumor, nontumor lung tissue or frozen PBMC, was sequenced without any cell sorting. Samples were donated by 72 untreated early-stage non-small cell lung cancer patients. This sample comprised PBMCs, obtained at surgery. The receptor's source is a male donor with early-stage non-small cell lung cancer.

CDR3 in amino acids: CASSLFSGELFF. The CDR3 DNA reads as TGTGCCAGCAGCTTGTTCTCCGGGGAGCTGTTTTTT. The chain couples TRBV11-2 to TRBJ2-2, with D unclear. The germline V and J ends were trimmed by 3 bases and 6 bases, with 5 bases remaining between them. Germline assignment: CDR1 SGHAT and CDR2 FQNNGV. This CDR3 has 12 residues.